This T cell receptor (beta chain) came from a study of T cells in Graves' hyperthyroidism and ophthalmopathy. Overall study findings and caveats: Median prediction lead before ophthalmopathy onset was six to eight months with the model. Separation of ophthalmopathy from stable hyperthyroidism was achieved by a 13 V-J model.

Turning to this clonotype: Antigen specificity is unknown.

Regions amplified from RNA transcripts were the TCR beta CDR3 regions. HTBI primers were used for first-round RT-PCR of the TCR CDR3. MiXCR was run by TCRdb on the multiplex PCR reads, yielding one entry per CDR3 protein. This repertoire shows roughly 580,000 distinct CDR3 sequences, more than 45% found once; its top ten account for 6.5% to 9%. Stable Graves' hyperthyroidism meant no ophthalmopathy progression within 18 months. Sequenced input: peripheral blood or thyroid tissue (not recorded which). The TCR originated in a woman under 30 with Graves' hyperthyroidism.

CDR3 protein: CSVELAGGVATDTQYF. DNA of the CDR3: TGCAGCGTTGAACTAGCGGGAGGGGTTGCAACAGATACGCAGTATTTT. This chain connects TRBV29-1 to TRBJ2-3, with 12 nucleotides matching TRBD2. With 2 bases clipped from V and 3 bases from J, the junction kept 6 bases outside the gene matches. Germline values: CDR1 SQVTM, CDR2 ANQGSEA. CDR3 length equals 16 residues.